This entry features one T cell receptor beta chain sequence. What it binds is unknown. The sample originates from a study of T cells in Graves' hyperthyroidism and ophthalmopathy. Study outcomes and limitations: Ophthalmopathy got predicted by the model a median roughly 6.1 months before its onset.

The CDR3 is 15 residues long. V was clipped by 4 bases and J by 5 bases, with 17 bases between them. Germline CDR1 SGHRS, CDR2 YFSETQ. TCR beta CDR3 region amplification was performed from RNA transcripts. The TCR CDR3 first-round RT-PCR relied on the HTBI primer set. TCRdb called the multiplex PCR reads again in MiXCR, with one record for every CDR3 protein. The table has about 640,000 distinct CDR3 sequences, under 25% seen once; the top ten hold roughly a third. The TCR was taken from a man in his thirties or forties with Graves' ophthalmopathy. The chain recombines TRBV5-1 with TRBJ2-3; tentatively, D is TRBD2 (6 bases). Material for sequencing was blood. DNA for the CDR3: TGCGCCAGCAGCCCCATCGGGGGTCAGGGAGATACGCAGTATTTT. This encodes CASSPIGGQGDTQYF.